A single sample gave rise to the 14 T cell receptor beta chains below, sequenced in a study of T cells after posttransplantation cyclophosphamide (dated by TCRdb to about 2016). Libraries came from the immunoSEQ multiplex PCR assay. This is the immuneACCESS table as TCRdb keeps it, with only in-frame sequences that have V and J called. A part of the clones is gone; compared with another copy, unresolved V genes explain less than half, and the rest is unexplained. The table puts over 35,000 clones in this sample, none counted just once. Of the sample, approximately 2.2% falls within the top ten clones. Sequencing was performed on PBMCs. These receptors came from a man aged 40-49 years in good health, CMV-negative, and a related stem cell transplant donor.

This clone was counted a few times. The genes are TRBV15 and TRBJ2-5; D is perhaps TRBD1 (6 bases). Trimming cost V 1 base and J 5 bases, with 17 bases left between them. The germline V gene encodes CDR1 LNHNV and CDR2 YYDKDF (reference sequence). The CDR3 runs to 16 residues. The CDR3 DNA is TGTGCCACCAGCAGAGGCTCGGCAGGGGTCCGTGAGACCCAGTACTTC. Translation gives CATSRGSAGVRETQYF.

This clone was counted many times. This chain uses TRBV7-8 with TRBJ2-7; TRBD1 matches 8 bases. The germline gives CDR1 SGHVS, CDR2 FQNEAQ. This CDR3 is built from 15 residues. The trim removed 0 bases at V and 4 bases at J, leaving 5 bases unmatched. The CDR3 protein is CASSLAGQGRYEQYF. In DNA, the CDR3 is TGTGCCAGCAGCTTAGCAGGACAGGGCCGTTACGAGCAGTACTTC. The variable domain in full, completed from reference TRBV7-8 and TRBJ2-7, reads GAGVSQSPRYKVAKRGQDVALRCDPISGHVSLFWYQQALGQGPEFLTYFQNEAQLDKSGLPSDRFFAERPEGSVSTLKIQRTQQEDSAVYLCASSLAGQGRYEQYFGPGTRLTVT.

Ten or more counts support this clone. The rearrangement joins TRBV13 to TRBJ2-3, with unresolved D. The CDR3 has 13 amino acids. V lost 1 base, J lost 3 bases, and 5 bases lay in between. Germline V gene sequence: CDR1 PRHDT, CDR2 FYEKMQ (reference sequence). The CDR3, as DNA: TGTGCCAGCAGCTTAGACGAGACAGATACGCAGTATTTT. Its protein is CASSLDETDTQYF.

This clone has at least ten counts. V and J are TRBV29-1 and TRBJ2-7, with 11 nucleotides matching TRBD2. The junction had 6 bases not matched to a gene; V was cut back by 7 bases and J by 4 bases. Germline loops: CDR1 SQVTM, CDR2 ANQGSEA. CDR3 length: 13 residues. The CDR3 DNA reads TGCAGCGGTCTAGCGGGAGGAAGGTACGAGCAGTACGTC. It is translated as CSGLAGGRYEQYV.

This clone was observed at least ten times. The J gene is TRBJ2-2, the V gene TRBV7-6; no reliable D call. Germline-derived CDR1 and CDR2 are SGHVS and FNYEAQ. V lost 5 bases and J 5 bases, leaving 12 bases between the germline ends. This CDR3 has 14 amino acids. In nucleotides, the CDR3 is TGTGCCAGCAGCCAAACCCTAGGAACCGGGGAGCTGTTTTTT. Translating it yields CASSQTLGTGELFF.

This clone was counted many times. The gene calls are TRBV19 and TRBJ2-1; a weak D match, TRBD1 (6 bases). Germline CDR1 and CDR2: LNHDA and SQIVND (reference sequence). With 6 bases removed from V and 1 base from J, the gap between germline ends came to 10 bases. This CDR3 is 14 amino acids long. DNA for the CDR3: TGTGCCAGTAGCTCTCAGGGGTCCTACAATGAGCAGTTCTTC. It is translated as CASSSQGSYNEQFF.

This clone was detected ten times or more. The chain has TRBV4-2 and TRBJ2-1; tentative D call: TRBD2 (6 bases). V was shortened by 3 bases and J by 8 bases, with 14 bases between the two germline ends. Germline V gives CDR1 LGHNA, CDR2 YNFKEQ. CDR3 length: 14 amino acids. The CDR3 DNA follows: TGTGCCAGCAGCCAGCGACTAGTGGGGGATGAGCAGTTCTTC. Translated, it gives CASSQRLVGDEQFF.

This clone was seen many times. The V call is TRBV2, the J call TRBJ1-1; no clear D. V was trimmed by 6 bases and J by 3 bases, leaving 17 bases between them. This CDR3 is 15 amino acids long. Germline-derived CDR1 and CDR2 are SNHLY and FYNNEI. The CDR3 loop is CASRDLGEWYTEAFF. CDR3 in DNA: TGTGCCAGCAGAGACCTCGGGGAGTGGTACACTGAAGCTTTCTTT.

This clone was seen at least ten times. V gene TRBV27 combines with J gene TRBJ2-3, with 7 bases fitting TRBD1. With 4 bases clipped from V and 0 bases from J, the junction kept 7 bases outside the gene matches. Germline assignment: CDR1 MNHEY and CDR2 SMNVEV (reference sequence). The CDR3 sequence is 16 residues long. Written as DNA, the CDR3 is TGTGCCAGCAGTTGGGACAGCATAACTAGCACAGATACGCAGTATTTT. Translating gives CASSWDSITSTDTQYF.

This clone was counted ten times or more. The rearrangement joins TRBV2 to TRBJ2-2; 7 bases are a match to TRBD2. CDR3 length equals 15 residues. V lost 3 bases, J lost 3 bases, and 4 bases stayed unmatched. The germline gives CDR1 SNHLY, CDR2 FYNNEI. In nucleotides, the CDR3 is TGTGCCAGCAGTGATCTAGCGGAATACACCGGGGAGCTGTTTTTT. It translates to CASSDLAEYTGELFF.

The chain couples TRBV27 to TRBJ1-4; possible D gene TRBD1, 6 bases. In germline, CDR1 is MNHEY, CDR2 SMNVEV (reference sequence). V lost 6 bases and J 7 bases, leaving 15 bases between the germline ends. The CDR3 has 14 residues. The CDR3 loop reads CASSPQARGEKLFF. The CDR3 coding sequence is TGTGCCAGCAGCCCACAGGCCAGGGGTGAAAAACTGTTTTTT.

This clone occurred many times. The rearrangement links TRBV19 to TRBJ1-5; D might be TRBD1 (5 bases). The V gene's germline CDR1 is LNHDA and CDR2 SQIVND (reference sequence). Trimming left V 7 bases short and J 0 bases short, with 19 bases between. The CDR3 has 17 amino acids. The CDR3 DNA is TGTGCCAGTACCCCAGACTCAGGGACTTATAGCAATCAGCCCCAGCATTTT. Its protein is CASTPDSGTYSNQPQHF.

This clone appeared many times. The J gene is TRBJ2-7, the V gene TRBV27; 7 bases are shared with TRBD1. The V gene's germline CDR1 is MNHEY and CDR2 SMNVEV (reference sequence). J gave up 2 bases and V 6 bases, and 7 bases lay outside the gene matches. The length of the CDR3 is 14 residues. The CDR3 sequence: CASRPTGQPYEQYV. CDR3 sequence (DNA): TGTGCCAGCAGGCCTACGGGACAGCCCTACGAGCAGTACGTC.

This clone showed up many times. The chain joins TRBV5-1 to TRBJ2-5; a possible D gene is TRBD2 (5 bases). The CDR3 spans 15 residues. Looked up from germline, CDR1 is SGHRS and CDR2 is YFSETQ. The V end lost 0 bases, the J end lost 2 bases, and 11 bases lay between the germline ends. CDR3 region: CASSLAGERQETQYF. CDR3 nucleotide sequence: TGCGCCAGCAGCTTGGCCGGGGAAAGGCAAGAGACCCAGTACTTC.